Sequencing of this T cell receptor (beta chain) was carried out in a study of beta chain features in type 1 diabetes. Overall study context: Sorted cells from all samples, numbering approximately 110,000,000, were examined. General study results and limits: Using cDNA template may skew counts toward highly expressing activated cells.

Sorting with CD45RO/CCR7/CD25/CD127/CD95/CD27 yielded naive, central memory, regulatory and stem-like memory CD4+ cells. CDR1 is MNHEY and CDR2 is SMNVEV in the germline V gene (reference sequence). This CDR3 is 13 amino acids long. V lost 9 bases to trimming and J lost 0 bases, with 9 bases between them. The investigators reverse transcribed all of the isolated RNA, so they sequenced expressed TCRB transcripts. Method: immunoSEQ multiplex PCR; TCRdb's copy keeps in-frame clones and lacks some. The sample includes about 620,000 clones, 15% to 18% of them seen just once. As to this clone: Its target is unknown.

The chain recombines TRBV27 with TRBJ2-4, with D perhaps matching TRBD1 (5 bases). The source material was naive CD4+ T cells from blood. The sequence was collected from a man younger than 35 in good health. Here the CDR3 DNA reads TGTGCCAGTAGACAGTTAGCCAAAAACATTCAGTACTTC. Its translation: CASRQLAKNIQYF.